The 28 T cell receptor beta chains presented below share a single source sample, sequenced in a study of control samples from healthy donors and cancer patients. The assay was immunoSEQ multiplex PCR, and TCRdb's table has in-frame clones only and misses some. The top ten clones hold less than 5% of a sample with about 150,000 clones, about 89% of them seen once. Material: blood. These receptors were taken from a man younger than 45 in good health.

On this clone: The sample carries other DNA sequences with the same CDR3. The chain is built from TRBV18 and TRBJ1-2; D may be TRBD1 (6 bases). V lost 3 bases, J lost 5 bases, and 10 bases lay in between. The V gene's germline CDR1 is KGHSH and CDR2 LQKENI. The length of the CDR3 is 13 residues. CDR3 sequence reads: CASSPDRKYGYTF. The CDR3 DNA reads TGTGCCAGCTCACCCGACAGGAAATATGGCTACACCTTC.

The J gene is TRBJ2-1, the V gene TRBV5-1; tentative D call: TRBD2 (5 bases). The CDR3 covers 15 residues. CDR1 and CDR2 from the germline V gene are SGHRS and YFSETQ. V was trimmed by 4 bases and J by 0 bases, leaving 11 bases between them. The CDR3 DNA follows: TGCGCCAGCAGCCCTGGGGAGAGCTCCTACAATGAGCAGTTCTTC. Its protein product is CASSPGESSYNEQFF.

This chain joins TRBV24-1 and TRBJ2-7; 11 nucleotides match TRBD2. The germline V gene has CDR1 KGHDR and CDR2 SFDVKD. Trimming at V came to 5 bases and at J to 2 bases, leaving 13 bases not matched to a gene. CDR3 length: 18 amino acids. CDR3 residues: CATSAGGTSGRGAYEQYF. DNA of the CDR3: TGTGCCACCAGTGCTGGGGGGACTAGCGGTCGTGGGGCCTACGAGCAGTACTTC.

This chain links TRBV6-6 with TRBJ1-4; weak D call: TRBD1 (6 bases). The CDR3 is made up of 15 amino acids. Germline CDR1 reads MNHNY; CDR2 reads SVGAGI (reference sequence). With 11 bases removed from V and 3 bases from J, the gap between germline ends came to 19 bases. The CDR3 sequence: CASKGGAQPNEKLFF. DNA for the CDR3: TGTGCCTCCAAGGGGGGGGCGCAGCCTAATGAAAAACTGTTTTTT.

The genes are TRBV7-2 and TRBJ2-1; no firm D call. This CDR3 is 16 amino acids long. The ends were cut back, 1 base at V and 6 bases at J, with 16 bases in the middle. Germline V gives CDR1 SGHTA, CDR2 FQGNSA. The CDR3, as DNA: TGTGCCAGCAGCTTAGTAGCCGGCCACCCCGGCAATGAGCAGTTCTTC. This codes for CASSLVAGHPGNEQFF.

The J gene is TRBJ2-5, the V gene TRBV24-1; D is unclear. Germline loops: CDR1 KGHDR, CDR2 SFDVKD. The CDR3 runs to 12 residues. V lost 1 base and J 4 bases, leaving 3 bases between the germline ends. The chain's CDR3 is CATSDFRETQYF. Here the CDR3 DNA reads TGTGCCACCAGTGATTTCCGAGAGACCCAGTACTTC.

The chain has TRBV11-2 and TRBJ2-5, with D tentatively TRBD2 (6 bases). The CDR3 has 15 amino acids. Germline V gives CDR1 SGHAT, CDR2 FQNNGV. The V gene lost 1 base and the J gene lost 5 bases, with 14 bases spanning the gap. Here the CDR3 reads CASSLGSGGRETQYF. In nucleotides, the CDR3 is TGTGCCAGCAGCTTAGGTTCCGGGGGAAGGGAGACCCAGTACTTC.

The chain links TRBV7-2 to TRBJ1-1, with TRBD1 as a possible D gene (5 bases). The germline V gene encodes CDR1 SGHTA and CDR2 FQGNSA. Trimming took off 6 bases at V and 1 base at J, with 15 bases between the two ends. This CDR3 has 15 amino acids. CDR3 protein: CASSQFPGQNTEAFF. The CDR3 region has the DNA TGTGCCAGCAGTCAATTCCCGGGGCAGAACACTGAAGCTTTCTTT.

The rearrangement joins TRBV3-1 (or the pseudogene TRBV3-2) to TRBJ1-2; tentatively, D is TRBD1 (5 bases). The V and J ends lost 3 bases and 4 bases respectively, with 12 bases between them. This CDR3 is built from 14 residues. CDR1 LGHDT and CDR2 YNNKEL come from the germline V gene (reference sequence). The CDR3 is CASSHREGFYGYTF. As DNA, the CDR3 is TGTGCCAGCAGCCATAGGGAGGGGTTCTATGGCTACACCTTC.

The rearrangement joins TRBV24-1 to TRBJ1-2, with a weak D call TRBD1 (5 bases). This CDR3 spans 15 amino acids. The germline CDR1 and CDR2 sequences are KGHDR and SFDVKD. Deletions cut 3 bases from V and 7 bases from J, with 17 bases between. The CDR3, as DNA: TGTGCCACCAGTGATCCGATTCGGGGGACGGCTGGCTACACCTTC. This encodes CATSDPIRGTAGYTF.

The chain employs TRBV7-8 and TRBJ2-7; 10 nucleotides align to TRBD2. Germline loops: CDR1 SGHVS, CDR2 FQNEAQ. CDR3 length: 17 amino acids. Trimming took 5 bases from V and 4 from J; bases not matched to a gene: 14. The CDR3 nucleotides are TGTGCCAGCAGCCATGTACTAAGCGGGAGGGCGATGTACGAGCAGTACTTC. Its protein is CASSHVLSGRAMYEQYF.

The CDR3 sequence is CASSLSSNQPQHF. The CDR3 coding sequence is TGTGCCAGCAGCTTGAGTAGCAATCAGCCCCAGCATTTT. V and J are TRBV5-8 and TRBJ1-5; D remains unclear. The germline V gene encodes CDR1 SGHTS and CDR2 YDEGEE. V lost 1 base and J lost 0, with 2 bases in between. This CDR3 contains 13 residues.

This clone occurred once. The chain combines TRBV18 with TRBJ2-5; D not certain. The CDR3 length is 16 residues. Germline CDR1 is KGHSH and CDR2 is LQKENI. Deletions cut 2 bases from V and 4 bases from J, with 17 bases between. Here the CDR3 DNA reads TGTGCCAGCTCACCATACCGGACCTACTTCTTAGAGACCCAGTACTTC. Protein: CASSPYRTYFLETQYF. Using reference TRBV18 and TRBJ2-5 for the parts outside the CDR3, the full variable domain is NAGVMQNPRHLVRRRGQEARLRCSPMKGHSHVYWYRQLPEEGLKFMVYLQKENIIDESGMPKERFSAEFPKEGPSILRIQQVVRGDSAAYFCASSPYRTYFLETQYFGPGTRLLVL.

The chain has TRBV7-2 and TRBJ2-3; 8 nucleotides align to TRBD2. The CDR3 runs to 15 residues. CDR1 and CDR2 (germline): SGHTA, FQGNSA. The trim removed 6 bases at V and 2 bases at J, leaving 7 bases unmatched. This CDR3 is CASRKTSGNTDTQYF. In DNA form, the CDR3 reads TGTGCCAGCAGGAAAACTAGCGGCAACACAGATACGCAGTATTTT.

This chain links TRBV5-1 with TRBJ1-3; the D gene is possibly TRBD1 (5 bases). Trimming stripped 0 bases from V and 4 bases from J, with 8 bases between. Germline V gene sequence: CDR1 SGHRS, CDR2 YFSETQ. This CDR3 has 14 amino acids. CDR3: CASSLEGLGNTIYF. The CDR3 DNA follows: TGCGCCAGCAGCTTGGAGGGGCTGGGAAACACCATATATTTT.

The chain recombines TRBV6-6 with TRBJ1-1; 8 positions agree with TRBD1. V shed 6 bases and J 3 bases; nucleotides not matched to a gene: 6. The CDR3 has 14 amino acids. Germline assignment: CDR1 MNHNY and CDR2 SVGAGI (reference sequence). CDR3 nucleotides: TGTGCCAGCAGCATACAGGGGGGGTACACTGAAGCTTTCTTT. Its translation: CASSIQGGYTEAFF.

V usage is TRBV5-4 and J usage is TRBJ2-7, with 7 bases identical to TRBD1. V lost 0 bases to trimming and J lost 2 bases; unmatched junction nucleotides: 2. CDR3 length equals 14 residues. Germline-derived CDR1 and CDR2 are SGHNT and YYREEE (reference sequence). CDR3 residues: CASSLGTGAYEQYF. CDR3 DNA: TGTGCCAGCAGCTTGGGGACAGGCGCCTACGAGCAGTACTTC. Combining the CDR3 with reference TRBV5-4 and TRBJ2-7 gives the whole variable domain ETGVTQSPTHLIKTRGQQVTLRCSSQSGHNTVSWYQQALGQGPQFIFQYYREEENGRGNFPPRFSGLQFPNYSSELNVNALELDDSALYLCASSLGTGAYEQYFGPGTRLTVT.

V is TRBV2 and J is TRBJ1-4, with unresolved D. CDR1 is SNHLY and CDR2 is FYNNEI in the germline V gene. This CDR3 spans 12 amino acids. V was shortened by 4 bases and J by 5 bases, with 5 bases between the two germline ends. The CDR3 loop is CASSVQNEKLFF. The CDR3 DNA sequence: TGTGCCAGCAGTGTTCAGAATGAAAAACTGTTTTTT.

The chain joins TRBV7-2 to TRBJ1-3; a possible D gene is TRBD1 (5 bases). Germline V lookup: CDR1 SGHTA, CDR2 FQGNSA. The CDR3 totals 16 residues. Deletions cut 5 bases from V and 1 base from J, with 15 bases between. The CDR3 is CASSPPGVSSGNTIYF. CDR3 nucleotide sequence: TGTGCCAGCAGCCCTCCGGGGGTTTCATCTGGAAACACCATATATTTT. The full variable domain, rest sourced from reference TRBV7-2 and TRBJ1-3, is GAGVSQSPSNKVTEKGKDVELRCDPISGHTALYWYRQSLGQGLEFLIYFQGNSAPDKSGLPSDRFSAERTGGSVSTLTIQRTQQEDSAVYLCASSPPGVSSGNTIYFGEGSWLTVV.

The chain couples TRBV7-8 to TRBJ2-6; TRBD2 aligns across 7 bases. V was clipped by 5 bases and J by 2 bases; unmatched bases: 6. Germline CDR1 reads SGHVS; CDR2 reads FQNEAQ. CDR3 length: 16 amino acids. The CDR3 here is CASSREAGAGANVLTF. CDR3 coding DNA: TGTGCCAGCAGCCGAGAGGCGGGGGCTGGGGCCAACGTCCTGACTTTC.

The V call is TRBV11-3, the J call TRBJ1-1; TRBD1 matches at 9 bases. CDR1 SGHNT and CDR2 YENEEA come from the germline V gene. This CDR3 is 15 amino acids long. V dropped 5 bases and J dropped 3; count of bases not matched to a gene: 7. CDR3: CASSDPTGGDTEAFF. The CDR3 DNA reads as TGTGCCAGCAGCGACCCGACAGGGGGGGACACTGAAGCTTTCTTT. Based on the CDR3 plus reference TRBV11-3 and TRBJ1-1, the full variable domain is EAGVVQSPRYKIIEKKQPVAFWCNPISGHNTLYWYLQNLGQGPELLIRYENEEAVDDSQLPKDRFSAERLKGVDSTLKIQPAELGDSAVYLCASSDPTGGDTEAFFGQGTRLTVV.

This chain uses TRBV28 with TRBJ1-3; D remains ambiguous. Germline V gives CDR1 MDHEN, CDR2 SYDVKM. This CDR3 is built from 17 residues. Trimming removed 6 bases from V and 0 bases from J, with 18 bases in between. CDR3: CASRSSGVDISGNTIYF. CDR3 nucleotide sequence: TGTGCCAGCAGGTCATCAGGCGTTGATATCTCTGGAAACACCATATATTTT.

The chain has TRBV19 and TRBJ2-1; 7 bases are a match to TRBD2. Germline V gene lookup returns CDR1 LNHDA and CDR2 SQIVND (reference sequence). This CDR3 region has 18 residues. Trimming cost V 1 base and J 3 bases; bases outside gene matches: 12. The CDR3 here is CASSIVVRDWDYYNEQFF. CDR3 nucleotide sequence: TGTGCCAGTAGTATAGTCGTCCGGGATTGGGACTACTACAATGAGCAGTTCTTC.

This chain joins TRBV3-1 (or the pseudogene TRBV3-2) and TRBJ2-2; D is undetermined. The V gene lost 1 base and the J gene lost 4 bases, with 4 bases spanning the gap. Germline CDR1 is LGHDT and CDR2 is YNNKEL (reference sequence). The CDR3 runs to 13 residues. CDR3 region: CASSQAVTGELFF. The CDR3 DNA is TGTGCCAGCAGCCAAGCTGTCACCGGGGAGCTGTTTTTT.

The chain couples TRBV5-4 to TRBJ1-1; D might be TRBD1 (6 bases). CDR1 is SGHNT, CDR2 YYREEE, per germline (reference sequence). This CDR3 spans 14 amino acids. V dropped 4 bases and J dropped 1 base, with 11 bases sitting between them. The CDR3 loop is CASSRGSGNTEAFF. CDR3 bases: TGTGCCAGCAGCAGGGGGTCGGGGAACACTGAAGCTTTCTTT.

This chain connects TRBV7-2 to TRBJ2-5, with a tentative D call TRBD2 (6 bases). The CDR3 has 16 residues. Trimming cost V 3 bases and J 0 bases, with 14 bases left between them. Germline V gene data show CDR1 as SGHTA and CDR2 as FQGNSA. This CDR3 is CASSLGGNSYQETQYF. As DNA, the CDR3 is TGTGCCAGCAGCTTGGGCGGGAACTCGTACCAAGAGACCCAGTACTTC. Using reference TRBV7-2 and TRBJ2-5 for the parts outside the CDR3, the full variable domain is GAGVSQSPSNKVTEKGKDVELRCDPISGHTALYWYRQSLGQGLEFLIYFQGNSAPDKSGLPSDRFSAERTGGSVSTLTIQRTQQEDSAVYLCASSLGGNSYQETQYFGPGTRLLVL.

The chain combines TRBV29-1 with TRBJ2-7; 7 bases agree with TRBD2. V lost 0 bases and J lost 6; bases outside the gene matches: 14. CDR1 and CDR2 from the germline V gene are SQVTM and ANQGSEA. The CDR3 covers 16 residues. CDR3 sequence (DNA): TGCAGCGTTGAAGACCCCCGTCGAGGGAGGGTCGGCGAGCAGTACTTC. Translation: CSVEDPRRGRVGEQYF.

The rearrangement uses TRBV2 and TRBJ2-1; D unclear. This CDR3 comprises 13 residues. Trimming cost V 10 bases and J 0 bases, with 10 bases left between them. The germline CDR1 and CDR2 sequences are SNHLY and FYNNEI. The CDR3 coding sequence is TGTGCCATGCAGTCTACCTCCTACAATGAGCAGTTCTTC. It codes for CAMQSTSYNEQFF.